These 24 T cell receptor beta chains originate from one sample sequenced in a study of cytotoxic CD8 clonotypes in ibrutinib-treated CLL. Clones were read by immunoSEQ multiplex PCR, and TCRdb kept only the in-frame ones, dropping some. The sample lists about 160,000 clones; roughly 80% were seen once. Sequenced material: PBMCs, taken after 12 months of ibrutinib treatment. Receptor source: a human donor with chronic lymphocytic leukemia.

The V and J genes are TRBV25-1 and TRBJ2-7, with a possible D match to TRBD2 (5 bases). The CDR3 sequence is 16 residues long. CDR1 is MGHDK and CDR2 is SYGVNS in the germline V gene. V was cut by 8 bases and J by 3 bases, with 23 bases left in between. The CDR3 loop is CASAPGELHYYYEQYF. CDR3 bases: TGTGCCAGCGCCCCCGGGGAGCTCCACTACTACTACGAGCAGTACTTC.

The V and J genes are TRBV5-5 and TRBJ1-2; possibly TRBD1 for D (5 bases). V lost 0 bases and J 2 bases, leaving 14 bases between the germline ends. The CDR3 contains 16 residues. CDR1 and CDR2 (germline): SGHKS, YYEKEE (reference sequence). CDR3 protein: CASSLAPSTDNYGYTF. CDR3 in DNA: TGTGCCAGCAGCTTGGCCCCTTCGACAGACAACTATGGCTACACCTTC. The full variable domain, with the rest looked up from reference TRBV5-5 and TRBJ1-2, is DAGVTQSPTHLIKTRGQQVTLRCSPISGHKSVSWYQQVLGQGPQFIFQYYEKEERGRGNFPDRFSARQFPNYSSELNVNALLLGDSALYLCASSLAPSTDNYGYTFGSGTRLTVV.

This clone was seen only once. The chain recombines TRBV5-4 with TRBJ2-1; no firm D call. CDR3 length equals 14 residues. Looked up from germline, CDR1 is SGHNT and CDR2 is YYREEE (reference sequence). V was pared by 0 bases and J by 3 bases, with 7 bases between. The CDR3 sequence is CASSLDLSYNEQFF. The DNA for the CDR3 is TGTGCCAGCAGCTTGGACTTGAGCTACAATGAGCAGTTCTTC.

This chain uses TRBV4-1 with TRBJ2-7; D is tentatively TRBD1 or TRBD2 (5 bases each). V gave up 0 bases and J gave up 4 bases, with 10 bases separating them. Per the germline V gene, CDR1 is MGHRA and CDR2 is YSYEKL. The CDR3 is 14 amino acids. As DNA, the CDR3 is TGCGCCAGCAGCCAAGACCCGGGACCTTACGAGCAGTACTTC. As protein: CASSQDPGPYEQYF.

This rearrangement joins TRBV28 to TRBJ1-2; the D is unclear. The V end lost 5 bases, the J end lost 12 bases, and 16 bases lay between the germline ends. There are 12 residues in the CDR3. Per germline, CDR1 MDHEN and CDR2 SYDVKM. Here the CDR3 DNA reads TGTGCCAGCAGTCCCAAGACTTTTACCCACACCTTC. Protein: CASSPKTFTHTF.

The chain uses TRBV5-4 and TRBJ1-4, with D maybe TRBD1 (6 bases). The CDR3 totals 14 residues. V was trimmed by 4 bases and J by 1 base, leaving 8 bases between them. The germline V gene has CDR1 SGHNT and CDR2 YYREEE (reference sequence). The CDR3 DNA follows: TGTGCCAGCAGCCTGGACAGAACTAATGAAAAACTGTTTTTT. Translating it yields CASSLDRTNEKLFF. The variable domain in full, completed from reference TRBV5-4 and TRBJ1-4, reads ETGVTQSPTHLIKTRGQQVTLRCSSQSGHNTVSWYQQALGQGPQFIFQYYREEENGRGNFPPRFSGLQFPNYSSELNVNALELDDSALYLCASSLDRTNEKLFFGSGTQLSVL.

The chain uses TRBV15 and TRBJ2-3; 11 bases map to TRBD2. Looked up from germline, CDR1 is LNHNV and CDR2 is YYDKDF (reference sequence). The V segment lost 3 bases and the J segment 4 bases; nucleotides outside the gene matches: 12. The length of the CDR3 is 18 residues. The CDR3 reads CATSSKARGLAASDTQYF. In nucleotides, the CDR3 is TGTGCCACCAGCAGCAAGGCCAGGGGACTAGCGGCATCAGATACGCAGTATTTT.

The chain has TRBV7-3 and TRBJ2-1; perhaps TRBD1 as D (6 bases). The ends were cut back, 3 bases at V and 5 bases at J, with 11 bases in the middle. This CDR3 is built from 14 residues. CDR1 is SGHTA, CDR2 FQGTGA, per germline. CDR3 amino acids: CASSFNRGNNEQFF. The CDR3 DNA sequence: TGTGCCAGCAGCTTTAATAGGGGGAACAATGAGCAGTTCTTC.

The chain carries TRBV28 and TRBJ1-1; 11 positions agree with TRBD1. V lost 5 bases, J lost 5 bases, and 7 bases stayed unmatched. CDR1 and CDR2 (germline): MDHEN, SYDVKM. The CDR3 spans 15 residues. This CDR3 reads CASSLRTGGLTEAFF. The CDR3 DNA is TGTGCCAGCAGTCTCCGGACAGGGGGCTTAACTGAAGCTTTCTTT.

The chain couples TRBV5-1 to TRBJ2-7; 9 bases are a match to TRBD1. The CDR3 is 14 residues long. Looked up from germline, CDR1 is SGHRS and CDR2 is YFSETQ. Trimming removed 2 bases from V and 11 bases from J; junction bases left unmatched: 11. The CDR3 reads CASSLQPGQGNEYF. The CDR3 DNA follows: TGCGCCAGCAGCTTACAACCGGGACAGGGAAATGAGTACTTC.

This clone appeared a few times. V and J are TRBV18 and TRBJ2-7, with TRBD2 as a possible D gene (5 bases). The CDR3 contains 16 residues. Germline lookup yields CDR1 KGHSH and CDR2 LQKENI. Trimming cost V 2 bases and J 7 bases, with 21 bases left between them. The DNA of the CDR3 is TGTGCCAGCTCACCAGGTCCGGGATCACAGACGGGGGAGCAGTACTTC. Its protein product is CASSPGPGSQTGEQYF.

V usage is TRBV7-2 and J usage is TRBJ2-3, with D possibly being TRBD2 (7 bases). The CDR3 sequence is 14 residues long. Germline-derived CDR1 and CDR2 are SGHTA and FQGNSA. V was cut by 4 bases and J by 4 bases, with 12 bases left in between. CDR3 in amino acids: CASSSAGAPDTQYF. CDR3 coding DNA: TGTGCCAGCAGCTCGGCGGGGGCCCCAGATACGCAGTATTTT.

This clone was detected once. The gene calls are TRBV6-5 and TRBJ1-2; no definite D call. CDR3 size: 13 residues. V was shortened by 5 bases and J by 2 bases, with 9 bases between the two germline ends. Germline V gene lookup returns CDR1 MNHEY and CDR2 SVGAGI. The chain's CDR3 is CASSPRTNYGYTF. In nucleotides, the CDR3 is TGTGCCAGCAGTCCCAGGACCAACTATGGCTACACCTTC.

The table lists this clone with a few counts. The gene calls are TRBV19 and TRBJ2-2; no clear D. From germline, CDR1 is LNHDA and CDR2 SQIVND (reference sequence). Trimming took off 7 bases at V and 3 bases at J, with 12 bases between the two ends. The CDR3 consists of 14 residues. The CDR3 DNA reads TGTGCCAGTACTACATTTGAGGACACCGGGGAGCTGTTTTTT. Protein sequence: CASTTFEDTGELFF. Drawing the rest from reference TRBV19 and TRBJ2-2, the complete variable domain is DGGITQSPKYLFRKEGQNVTLSCEQNLNHDAMYWYRQDPGQGLRLIYYSQIVNDFQKGDIAEGYSVSREKKESFPLTVTSAQKNPTAFYLCASTTFEDTGELFFGEGSRLTVL.

This rearrangement joins TRBV18 to TRBJ1-2; 8 positions agree with TRBD1. Germline assignment: CDR1 KGHSH and CDR2 LQKENI. With V trimmed by 2 bases and J by 6 bases, 14 bases remained unmatched. The CDR3 loop spans 17 amino acids. The CDR3 nucleotides are TGTGCCAGCTCACCAAACTCCCTCCGGAGACAGGGGAATGGCTACACCTTC. It encodes CASSPNSLRRQGNGYTF. Using reference TRBV18 and TRBJ1-2 for the parts outside the CDR3, the full variable domain is NAGVMQNPRHLVRRRGQEARLRCSPMKGHSHVYWYRQLPEEGLKFMVYLQKENIIDESGMPKERFSAEFPKEGPSILRIQQVVRGDSAAYFCASSPNSLRRQGNGYTFGSGTRLTVV.

The sample holds a few counts of this clone. The chain links TRBV4-1 to TRBJ2-7; TRBD2 agrees at 7 bases. The germline gives CDR1 MGHRA, CDR2 YSYEKL. The CDR3 extends over 16 amino acids. V gave up 0 bases and J gave up 3 bases; unmatched junction bases: 8. The CDR3 protein is CASSQDGLRGDYEQYF. Written as DNA, the CDR3 is TGCGCCAGCAGCCAAGATGGGTTACGGGGGGACTACGAGCAGTACTTC.

The V gene is TRBV19, the J gene TRBJ1-5; possibly TRBD1 for D (6 bases). Trimming stripped 4 bases from V and 4 bases from J, with 20 bases between. CDR1 LNHDA and CDR2 SQIVND come from the germline V gene (reference sequence). The CDR3 extends over 17 amino acids. The CDR3 sequence is CASSTITTTGMNQPQHF. The CDR3 DNA follows: TGTGCCAGTAGTACAATAACGACGACAGGTATGAATCAGCCCCAGCATTTT.

V gene TRBV28 combines with J gene TRBJ2-1; 13 positions agree with TRBD2. The V segment lost 5 bases and the J segment 6 bases; nucleotides outside the gene matches: 4. The CDR3 has 15 residues. Germline-derived CDR1 and CDR2 are MDHEN and SYDVKM. CDR3 residues: CASSLGTSGVNEQFF. CDR3 bases: TGTGCCAGCAGTCTAGGGACTAGCGGGGTCAATGAGCAGTTCTTC.

The V call is TRBV4-1, the J call TRBJ2-7; D might be TRBD2 (6 bases). CDR1 MGHRA and CDR2 YSYEKL come from the germline V gene. This CDR3 is 16 amino acids long. The V end lost 4 bases, the J end lost 2 bases, and 18 bases lay between the germline ends. The CDR3 region has the DNA TGCGCCAGCAGCCTACAGTGGGGGACTTCAACCTACGAGCAGTACTTC. It is translated as CASSLQWGTSTYEQYF.

About this clone: A much larger clone differs from this one at a single base, so this may be a read error. This sequence joins TRBV4-2 and TRBJ1-2, with D possibly being TRBD1 (6 bases). V was pared by 1 base and J by 4 bases, with 10 bases between. The CDR3 consists of 14 residues. Germline V gene data show CDR1 as LGHNA and CDR2 as YNFKEQ. The CDR3 loop reads CASSQGQAIYGYTF. CDR3 nucleotide sequence: TGTGCCAGCAGCCAAGGACAGGCAATCTATGGCTACACCTTC.

This rearrangement joins TRBV18 to TRBJ1-4; tentatively, D is TRBD1 (6 bases). Trimming took off 0 bases at V and 8 bases at J, with 13 bases between the two ends. CDR1 is KGHSH, CDR2 LQKENI, per germline. The length of the CDR3 is 15 residues. The DNA for the CDR3 is TGTGCCAGCTCACCACCGGGACCGAGGGGGGAAAAACTGTTTTTT. It yields the protein CASSPPGPRGEKLFF.

This chain connects TRBV7-9 to TRBJ2-7; no clear D. This CDR3 has 15 amino acids. The germline gives CDR1 SEHNR, CDR2 FQNEAQ (reference sequence). The V gene lost 1 base and the J gene lost 3 bases, with 13 bases spanning the gap. The CDR3 coding sequence is TGTGCCAGCAGCTTAGATGTGACGCCCCACTACGAGCAGTACTTC. Translating it yields CASSLDVTPHYEQYF.

This rearrangement joins TRBV4-3 to TRBJ1-6, with unresolved D. Looked up from germline, CDR1 is LGHNA and CDR2 is YSLEER. The length of the CDR3 is 17 residues. V was shortened by 1 base and J by 7 bases, with 17 bases between the two germline ends. The DNA of the CDR3 is TGCGCCAGCAGCCAAGGTCGGAAGGACCCCTTAAATTCACCCCTCCACTTT. Translation gives CASSQGRKDPLNSPLHF.

J is TRBJ2-1 and V is TRBV11-2; 8 positions match TRBD2. V was clipped by 6 bases and J by 3 bases; unmatched bases: 13. The CDR3 sequence is 17 residues long. Germline assignment: CDR1 SGHAT and CDR2 FQNNGV. The CDR3 here is CASRRFGRGAFYNEQFF. As DNA, the CDR3 is TGTGCCAGCAGGAGGTTCGGGCGGGGGGCCTTCTACAATGAGCAGTTCTTC. The full variable domain, with the rest looked up from reference TRBV11-2 and TRBJ2-1, is EAGVAQSPRYKIIEKRQSVAFWCNPISGHATLYWYQQILGQGPKLLIQFQNNGVVDDSQLPKDRFSAERLKGVDSTLKIQPAKLEDSAVYLCASRRFGRGAFYNEQFFGPGTRLTVL.